This is a list of T cell receptor beta chains from one sample in a study of blood T cell repertoires in COVID-19. Here immunoSEQ multiplex PCR was the method, and the copy in TCRdb shows in-frame clones only, minus some. The table has 120,000 or so clones, under 80% seen once. The specimen was peripheral blood. The receptors here all came from a man between 65 and 85 years old with acute or convalescent COVID-19. CDR3s include the opening cysteine and the closing phenylalanine or tryptophan. The D gene is left open where the match is weak. Size tells how often a clone was seen (once, few, many) or the class of an expanded clone, and some rows leave it out.

>-|-|TRBV19|TRBJ1-2
CASTSQSYGYTF
TGTGCCAGTACATCCCAGTCCTATGGCTACACCTTC
>once|TRBD1|TRBV4-2|TRBJ2-7
CASSQARQGIYEQYF
TGTGCCAGCAGCCAAGCGCGACAGGGGATTTACGAGCAGTACTTC
>-|-|TRBV7-2|TRBJ1-6
CASSPYRVYNSPLHF
TGTGCCAGCAGCCCATACAGGGTTTATAATTCACCCCTCCACTTT
>-|TRBD1|TRBV5-6|TRBJ2-7
CASSGGQTYEQYF
TGTGCCAGCAGCGGGGGACAGACCTACGAGCAGTACTTC
>-|-|TRBV2|TRBJ1-1
CATEHYTNTEAFF
TGTGCCACCGAACACTACACGAACACTGAAGCTTTCTTT
>-|TRBD2|TRBV18|TRBJ2-1
CATANGTRGGFNNEQFF
TGTGCCACGGCGAACGGTACGCGGGGAGGGTTCAACAATGAGCAGTTCTTC
>-|-|TRBV9|TRBJ2-1
CASSPRSYNEQFF
TGTGCCAGCAGCCCTCGCTCCTACAATGAGCAGTTCTTC
>-|-|TRBV18|TRBJ1-2
CASSPLERSTRGYTF
TGTGCCAGCTCACCCCTCGAGAGGAGTACTAGGGGCTACACCTTC
>-|-|TRBV5-1|TRBJ1-2
CASSSLSGDYGYTF
TGCGCCAGCAGCTCCCTGTCCGGGGACTATGGCTACACCTTC
>-|TRBD2|TRBV5-5|TRBJ2-5
CASSLGGGAPETQYF
TGTGCCAGCAGCTTAGGCGGGGGGGCCCCAGAGACCCAGTACTTC
>once|TRBD1|TRBV6-5|TRBJ2-1
CASSYSMGQGVNEQFF
TGTGCCAGCAGTTACTCGATGGGACAGGGTGTGAATGAGCAGTTCTTC
>-|TRBD1|TRBV6-2/TRBV6-3|TRBJ1-5
CASSGTGGLGNQPQHF
TGTGCCAGCAGTGGGACAGGGGGTTTGGGCAATCAGCCCCAGCATTTT
>-|-|TRBV6-5|TRBJ2-3
CASRRDTYTDTQYF
TGTGCCAGCAGACGGGACACTTACACAGATACGCAGTATTTT
>-|-|TRBV30|TRBJ1-5
CAWSVPGGPNQPQHF
TGTGCCTGGAGTGTACCTGGGGGCCCCAATCAGCCCCAGCATTTT
>-|-|TRBV14|TRBJ1-1
CASSDLGILNTEAFF
TGTGCCAGCAGCGATCTAGGTATTCTGAACACTGAAGCTTTCTTT
>-|TRBD2|TRBV18|TRBJ2-3
CASLTGLAGRTDTQYF
TGTGCCAGCCTCACGGGGCTAGCGGGCCGCACAGATACGCAGTATTTT
>-|-|TRBV4-3|TRBJ1-1
CASSQVDGAGAFF
TGCGCCAGCAGCCAAGTGGATGGGGCCGGGGCTTTCTTT
>few|-|TRBV6-1|TRBJ2-7
CASSEAHLPSYEQYF
TGTGCCAGCAGTGAAGCCCACCTACCCTCCTACGAGCAGTACTTC
>-|TRBD2|TRBV27|TRBJ2-3
CASRGLAGGPSTDTQYF
TGTGCCAGCAGGGGACTAGCGGGGGGGCCGAGCACAGATACGCAGTATTTT
>-|-|TRBV4-2|TRBJ2-7
CASSQRLDREGYEQYF
TGTGCCAGCAGCCAGCGCTTGGACAGGGAGGGCTACGAGCAGTACTTC
>-|TRBD1|TRBV24-1|TRBJ2-2
CATSDGTGDAGELFF
TGTGCCACCAGTGATGGGACAGGGGATGCCGGGGAGCTGTTTTTT
>few|TRBD1|TRBV14|TRBJ1-2
CASSQAVSQGSRPPYGYTF
TGTGCCAGCAGCCAGGCCGTATCACAGGGGTCGAGGCCCCCCTATGGCTACACCTTC
>-|-|TRBV7-2|TRBJ1-3
CASGGQVRSGNTIYF
TGTGCCAGCGGAGGCCAGGTCCGCTCTGGAAACACCATATATTTT
>once|-|TRBV6-2/TRBV6-3|TRBJ2-3
CASSQGRITDTQYF
TGTGCCAGCAGTCAGGGGCGGATCACAGATACGCAGTATTTT
>-|TRBD1|TRBV7-3|TRBJ1-1
CASSSQGANTEAFF
TGTGCCAGCAGCTCACAGGGGGCCAACACTGAAGCTTTCTTT
>-|TRBD1|TRBV12-5|TRBJ1-2
CASGSMGQGGGNYGYTF
TGTGCTAGTGGTTCGATGGGACAGGGAGGGGGAAACTATGGCTACACCTTC
>-|-|TRBV5-1|TRBJ2-7
CASSLGTPYEQYF
TGCGCCAGCAGCTTGGGGACACCTTACGAGCAGTACTTC
>-|-|TRBV3-1/TRBV3-2|TRBJ1-1
CASSRRGGTEAFF
TGTGCCAGCAGCCGAAGGGGGGGGACTGAAGCTTTCTTT
>-|TRBD2|TRBV7-2|TRBJ2-1
CASSSRTSGGDEQFF
TGTGCCAGCAGCTCCAGGACTAGCGGGGGCGATGAGCAGTTCTTC